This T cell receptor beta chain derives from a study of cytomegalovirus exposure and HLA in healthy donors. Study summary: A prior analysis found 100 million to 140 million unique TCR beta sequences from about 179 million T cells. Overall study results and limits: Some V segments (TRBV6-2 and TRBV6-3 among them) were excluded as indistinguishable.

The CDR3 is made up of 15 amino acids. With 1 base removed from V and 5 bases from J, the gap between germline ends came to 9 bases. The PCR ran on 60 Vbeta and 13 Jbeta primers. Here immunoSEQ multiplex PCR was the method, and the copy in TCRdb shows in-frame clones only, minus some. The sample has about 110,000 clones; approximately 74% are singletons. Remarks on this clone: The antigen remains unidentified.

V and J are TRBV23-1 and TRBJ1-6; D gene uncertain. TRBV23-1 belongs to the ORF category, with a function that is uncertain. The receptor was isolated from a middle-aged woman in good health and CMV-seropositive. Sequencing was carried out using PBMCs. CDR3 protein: CASSQWWQDNSPLHF. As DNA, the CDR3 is TGCGCCAGCAGTCAATGGTGGCAGGATAATTCACCCCTCCACTTT.